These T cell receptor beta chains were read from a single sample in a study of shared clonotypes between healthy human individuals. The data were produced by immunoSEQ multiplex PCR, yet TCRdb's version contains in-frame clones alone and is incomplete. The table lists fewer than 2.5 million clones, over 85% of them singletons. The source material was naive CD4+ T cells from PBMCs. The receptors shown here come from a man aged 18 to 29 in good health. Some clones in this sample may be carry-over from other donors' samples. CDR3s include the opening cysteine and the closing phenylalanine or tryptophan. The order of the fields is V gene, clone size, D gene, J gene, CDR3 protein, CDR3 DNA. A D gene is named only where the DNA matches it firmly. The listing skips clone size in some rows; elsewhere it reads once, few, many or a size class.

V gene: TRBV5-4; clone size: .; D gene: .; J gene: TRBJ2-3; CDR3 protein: CASSRGTATDTQYF; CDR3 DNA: TGTGCCAGCAGCCGCGGGACAGCTACAGATACGCAGTATTTT
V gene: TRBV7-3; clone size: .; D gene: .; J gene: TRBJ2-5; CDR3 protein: CASSPAAGGETQYF; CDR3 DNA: TGTGCCAGCAGCCCAGCCGCGGGCGGGGAGACCCAGTACTTC
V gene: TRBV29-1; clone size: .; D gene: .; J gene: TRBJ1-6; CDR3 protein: CSVLMRGLHSPLHF; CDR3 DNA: TGCAGCGTTTTGATGCGGGGGCTGCATTCACCCCTCCACTTT
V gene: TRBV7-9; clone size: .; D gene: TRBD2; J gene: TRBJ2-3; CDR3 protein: CASSLGLAPSTDTQYF; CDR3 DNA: TGTGCCAGCAGCTTAGGACTAGCGCCTAGCACAGATACGCAGTATTTT
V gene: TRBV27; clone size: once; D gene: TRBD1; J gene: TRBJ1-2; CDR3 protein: CASSFQGAGYGYTF; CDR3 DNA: TGTGCCAGCAGTTTCCAGGGGGCTGGCTATGGCTACACCTTC
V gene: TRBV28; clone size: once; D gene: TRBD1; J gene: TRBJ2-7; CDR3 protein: CASSSTWDSPYEQYF; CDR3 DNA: TGTGCCAGCAGTTCCACTTGGGACAGTCCCTACGAGCAGTACTTC
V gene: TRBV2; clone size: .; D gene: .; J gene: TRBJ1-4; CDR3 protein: CASSEARPPAEKLFF; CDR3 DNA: TGTGCCAGCAGTGAGGCCAGACCACCAGCCGAAAAACTGTTTTTT
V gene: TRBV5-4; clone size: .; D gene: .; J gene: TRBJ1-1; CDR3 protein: CAGSRLDTEAFF; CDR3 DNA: TGTGCCGGAAGTCGGCTGGACACTGAAGCTTTCTTT
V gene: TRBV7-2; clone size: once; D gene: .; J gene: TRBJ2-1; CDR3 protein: CASSLGDQLGSPEQFF; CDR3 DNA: TGTGCCAGCAGCTTAGGGGACCAACTAGGGTCCCCAGAGCAGTTCTTC
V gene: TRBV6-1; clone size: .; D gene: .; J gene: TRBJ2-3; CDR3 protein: CASRLSVGSTDTQYF; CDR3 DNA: TGTGCCAGCAGGCTCTCCGTCGGGAGCACAGATACGCAGTATTTT
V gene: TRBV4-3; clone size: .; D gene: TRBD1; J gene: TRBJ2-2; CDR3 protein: CASSQQGASNTGELFF; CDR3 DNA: TGCGCCAGCAGCCAGCAGGGGGCGTCGAACACCGGGGAGCTGTTTTTT
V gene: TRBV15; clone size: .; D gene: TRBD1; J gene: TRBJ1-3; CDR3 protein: CATSVGQEAAGNTIYF; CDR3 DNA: TGTGCCACCAGCGTGGGACAGGAGGCGGCTGGAAACACCATATATTTT
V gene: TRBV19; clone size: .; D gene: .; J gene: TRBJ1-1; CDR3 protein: CASSNSGRAEAFF; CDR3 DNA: TGTGCCAGTAGTAATTCGGGGAGGGCTGAAGCTTTCTTT
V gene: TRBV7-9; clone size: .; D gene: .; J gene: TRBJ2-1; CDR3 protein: CASSTWGANEQFF; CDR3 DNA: TGTGCCAGCAGCACGTGGGGAGCGAATGAGCAGTTCTTC
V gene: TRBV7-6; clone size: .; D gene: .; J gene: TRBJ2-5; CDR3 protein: CASSFSAAGWETQYF; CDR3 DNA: TGTGCCAGCAGCTTTTCAGCGGCAGGGTGGGAGACCCAGTACTTC
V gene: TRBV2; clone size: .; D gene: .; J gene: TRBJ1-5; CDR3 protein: CASTTGRSNQPQHF; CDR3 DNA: TGTGCCAGCACGACGGGGAGGAGCAATCAGCCCCAGCATTTT
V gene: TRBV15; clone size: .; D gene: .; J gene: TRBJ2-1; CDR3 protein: CATSRERVGVGGSEQFF; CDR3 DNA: TGTGCCACCAGCAGAGAAAGGGTGGGAGTCGGAGGTAGTGAGCAGTTCTTC
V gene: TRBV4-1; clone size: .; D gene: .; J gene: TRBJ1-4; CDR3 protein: CASSPPTGANEKLFF; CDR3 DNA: TGCGCCAGCAGCCCACCGACAGGCGCTAATGAAAAACTGTTTTTT
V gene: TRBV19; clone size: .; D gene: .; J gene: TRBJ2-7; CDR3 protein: CASSARPTYEQYF; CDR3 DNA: TGTGCCAGTAGTGCGAGGCCAACCTACGAGCAGTACTTC
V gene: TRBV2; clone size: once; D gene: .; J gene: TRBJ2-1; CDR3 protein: CASSALGGDTYNEQFF; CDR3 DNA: TGTGCCAGCAGTGCCTTGGGGGGAGATACCTACAATGAGCAGTTCTTC
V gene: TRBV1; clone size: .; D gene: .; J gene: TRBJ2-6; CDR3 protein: CTSSAQSRANVLTF; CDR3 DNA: TGCACCAGCAGTGCACAAAGTCGGGCCAACGTCCTGACTTTC
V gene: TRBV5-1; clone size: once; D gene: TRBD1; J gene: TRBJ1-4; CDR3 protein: CASSLGGTGLEKLFF; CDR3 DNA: TGCGCCAGCAGCTTGGGCGGGACAGGTCTGGAAAAACTGTTTTTT
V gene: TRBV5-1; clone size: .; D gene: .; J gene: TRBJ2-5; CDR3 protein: CASSPGGSEETQYF; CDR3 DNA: TGCGCCAGCAGCCCCGGGGGTAGTGAAGAGACCCAGTACTTC
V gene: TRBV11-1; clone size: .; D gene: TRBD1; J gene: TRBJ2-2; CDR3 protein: CASSLETGGRGELFF; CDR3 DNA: TGTGCCAGCAGCTTAGAAACAGGGGGCCGGGGGGAGCTGTTTTTT
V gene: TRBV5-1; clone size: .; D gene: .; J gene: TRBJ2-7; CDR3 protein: CASSLAGLLDEQYF; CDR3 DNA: TGCGCCAGCAGCTTGGCCGGACTCCTTGACGAGCAGTACTTC
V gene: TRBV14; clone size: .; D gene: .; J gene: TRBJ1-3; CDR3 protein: CASSRASGPLGNTIYF; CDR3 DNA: TGTGCCAGCAGCCGAGCGAGCGGGCCCCTCGGAAACACCATATATTTT
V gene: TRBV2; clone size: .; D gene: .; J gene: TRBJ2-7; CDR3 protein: CASKREVYEQYF; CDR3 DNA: TGTGCCAGCAAGCGAGAGGTCTACGAGCAGTACTTC
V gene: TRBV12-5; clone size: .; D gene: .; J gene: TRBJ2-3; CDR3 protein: CASGDNIGDTQYF; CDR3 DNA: TGTGCTAGTGGTGATAACATAGGAGATACGCAGTATTTT
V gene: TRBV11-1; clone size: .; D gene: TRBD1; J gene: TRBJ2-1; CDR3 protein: CASSHGTGGYNEQFF; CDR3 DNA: TGTGCCAGCAGCCATGGGACAGGGGGCTACAATGAGCAGTTCTTC
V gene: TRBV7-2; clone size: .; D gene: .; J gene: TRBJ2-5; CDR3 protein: CASRYRRDAETQYF; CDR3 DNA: TGTGCCAGCAGATATAGGCGGGATGCAGAGACCCAGTACTTC
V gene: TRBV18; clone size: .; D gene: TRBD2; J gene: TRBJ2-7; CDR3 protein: CASSSTSGRAYEQYF; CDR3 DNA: TGTGCCAGCTCATCCACTAGCGGGAGAGCCTACGAGCAGTACTTC
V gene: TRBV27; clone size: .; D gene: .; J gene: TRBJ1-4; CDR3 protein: CASSSLQGGLFF; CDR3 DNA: TGTGCCAGCAGTTCCCTACAGGGCGGACTGTTTTTT
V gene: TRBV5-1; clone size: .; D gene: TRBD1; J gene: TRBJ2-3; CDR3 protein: CASTTGTGGDTQYF; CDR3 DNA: TGCGCCAGCACCACCGGGACAGGTGGAGATACGCAGTATTTT
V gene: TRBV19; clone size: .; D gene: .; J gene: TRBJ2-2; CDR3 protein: CASSPPERDSINTGELFF; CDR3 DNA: TGTGCCAGTAGCCCGCCCGAGCGGGACAGCATCAACACCGGGGAGCTGTTTTTT
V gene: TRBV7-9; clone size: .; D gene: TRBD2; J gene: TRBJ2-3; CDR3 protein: CASSLVAGITDTQYF; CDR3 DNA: TGTGCCAGCAGCTTAGTAGCGGGCATCACAGATACGCAGTATTTT
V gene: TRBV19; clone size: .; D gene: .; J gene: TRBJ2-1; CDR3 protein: CASSTGPYNEQFF; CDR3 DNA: TGTGCCAGTAGTACGGGCCCCTACAATGAGCAGTTCTTC
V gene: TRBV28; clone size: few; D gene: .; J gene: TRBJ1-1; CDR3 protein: CASMGPNTEAFF; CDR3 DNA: TGTGCCAGCATGGGCCCGAACACTGAAGCTTTCTTT
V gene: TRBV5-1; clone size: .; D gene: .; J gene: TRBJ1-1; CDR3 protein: CASSLLVGGAEAFF; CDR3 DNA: TGCGCCAGCAGCTTGTTGGTGGGGGGCGCTGAAGCTTTCTTT
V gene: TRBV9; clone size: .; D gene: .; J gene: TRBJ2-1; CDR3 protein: CASSTGASINEQFF; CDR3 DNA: TGTGCCAGCAGCACCGGGGCAAGCATCAATGAGCAGTTCTTC
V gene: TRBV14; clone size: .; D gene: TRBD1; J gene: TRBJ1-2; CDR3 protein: CASSQDYRGRMSGYTF; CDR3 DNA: TGTGCCAGCAGCCAAGATTACAGGGGGCGAATGAGTGGCTACACCTTC
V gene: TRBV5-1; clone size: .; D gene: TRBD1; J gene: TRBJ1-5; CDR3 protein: CASSLGTGTNQPQHF; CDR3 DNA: TGCGCCAGCAGCTTGGGGACAGGGACCAATCAGCCCCAGCATTTT
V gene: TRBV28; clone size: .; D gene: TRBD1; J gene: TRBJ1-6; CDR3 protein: CASIQSPDRGYNSPLHF; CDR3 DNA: TGTGCCAGCATCCAATCCCCGGACAGGGGATATAATTCACCCCTCCACTTT
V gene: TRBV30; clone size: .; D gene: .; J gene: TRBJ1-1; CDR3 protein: CAWSVSGITEAFF; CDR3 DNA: TGTGCCTGGAGTGTTTCTGGAATCACTGAAGCTTTCTTT
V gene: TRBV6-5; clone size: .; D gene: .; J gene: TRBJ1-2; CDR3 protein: CASRPPGHHRNGYTF; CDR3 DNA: TGTGCCAGCAGGCCTCCGGGACACCACCGCAATGGCTACACCTTC
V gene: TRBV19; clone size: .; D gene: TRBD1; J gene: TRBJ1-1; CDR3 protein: CASNPDRAPNTEAFF; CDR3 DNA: TGTGCCAGTAACCCCGACAGGGCCCCGAACACTGAAGCTTTCTTT
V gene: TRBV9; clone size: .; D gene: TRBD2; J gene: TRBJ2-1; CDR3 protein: CASSVGGTSGDEQFF; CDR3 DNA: TGTGCCAGCAGCGTAGGGGGGACTAGCGGAGATGAGCAGTTCTTC
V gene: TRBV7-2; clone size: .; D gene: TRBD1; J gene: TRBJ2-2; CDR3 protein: CASSTGQPGTGELFF; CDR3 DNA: TGTGCCAGCAGCACGGGACAGCCGGGCACCGGGGAGCTGTTTTTT
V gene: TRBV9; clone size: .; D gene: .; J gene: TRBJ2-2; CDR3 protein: CASSVGQGGNTGELFF; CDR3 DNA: TGTGCCAGCAGCGTAGGTCAGGGAGGGAACACCGGGGAGCTGTTTTTT
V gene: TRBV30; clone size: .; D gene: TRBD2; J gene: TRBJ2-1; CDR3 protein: CAIASGTYNEQFF; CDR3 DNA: TGTGCCATAGCTAGCGGTACCTACAATGAGCAGTTCTTC
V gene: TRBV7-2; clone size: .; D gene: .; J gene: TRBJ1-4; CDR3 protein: CASSLGPGEKLFF; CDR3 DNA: TGTGCCAGCAGCTTAGGGCCAGGCGAAAAACTGTTTTTT
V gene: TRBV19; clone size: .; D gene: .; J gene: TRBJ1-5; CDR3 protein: CASSYGFQPQHF; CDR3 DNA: TGTGCCAGTAGCTACGGGTTTCAGCCCCAGCATTTT
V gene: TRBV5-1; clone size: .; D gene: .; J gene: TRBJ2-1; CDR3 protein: CASSLQGPYNEQFF; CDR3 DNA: TGCGCCAGCAGCTTACAGGGACCATACAATGAGCAGTTCTTC
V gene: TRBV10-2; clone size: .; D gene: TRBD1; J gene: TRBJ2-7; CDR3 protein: CASSRTGGISDEQYF; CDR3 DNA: TGCGCCAGCAGTAGGACAGGGGGCATTTCCGACGAGCAGTACTTC
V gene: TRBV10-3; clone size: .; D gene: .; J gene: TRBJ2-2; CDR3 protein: CAISRINGNTGELFF; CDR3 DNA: TGTGCCATCAGTAGAATAAACGGGAACACCGGGGAGCTGTTTTTT
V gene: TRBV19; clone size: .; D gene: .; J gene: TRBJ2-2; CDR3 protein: CASRNRGGTGELFF; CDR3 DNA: TGTGCCAGTAGAAACAGGGGAGGGACCGGGGAGCTGTTTTTT
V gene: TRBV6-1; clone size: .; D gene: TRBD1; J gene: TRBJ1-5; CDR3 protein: CASRWDRTINQPQHF; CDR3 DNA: TGTGCCAGCAGATGGGACAGAACTATTAATCAGCCCCAGCATTTT
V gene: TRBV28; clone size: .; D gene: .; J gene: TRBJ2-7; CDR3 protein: CASSLGSTYEQYF; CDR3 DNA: TGTGCCAGCAGTCTAGGATCAACCTACGAGCAGTACTTC
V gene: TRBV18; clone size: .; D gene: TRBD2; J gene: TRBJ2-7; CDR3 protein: CASSPRGSGRALEQYF; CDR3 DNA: TGTGCCAGCTCACCCCGGGGTAGCGGGAGGGCCCTCGAGCAGTACTTC
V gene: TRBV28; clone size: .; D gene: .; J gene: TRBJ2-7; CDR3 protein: CASSLGAYYEQYF; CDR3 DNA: TGTGCCAGCAGTTTAGGGGCGTACTACGAGCAGTACTTC